A selection of T cell receptor beta chains follows, all from one sample in a study of brain T cells in children with intractable seizures. Clones were sequenced by immunoSEQ multiplex PCR, and TCRdb holds only the in-frame ones, with some missing. The sample lists a few hundred thousand clones, over 90% seen once, with around 5% in the top ten. Specimen: peripheral blood, collected less than 6 months after surgery. These receptors originate from a boy under two years old with tuberous sclerosis and intractable seizures. Each CDR3 is given with its conserved first and last residue. D genes are given only for firm matches. Rows may omit the clone size; those that give it use once, few, many or a size class.

TRBD1	TRBV19	TRBJ2-5	.	CASSSPWTGGETQYF	TGTGCCAGTAGTAGCCCCTGGACAGGGGGGGAGACCCAGTACTTC
.	TRBV19	TRBJ1-1	.	CASSGGTEAFF	TGTGCCAGTAGTGGGGGCACTGAAGCTTTCTTT
.	TRBV2	TRBJ1-5	.	CASRGPGQPQHF	TGTGCCAGCAGGGGGCCAGGACAGCCCCAGCATTTT
.	TRBV9	TRBJ1-2	.	CASGSDSRGYTF	TGTGCCAGCGGATCGGACAGTAGGGGCTACACCTTC
TRBD2	TRBV7-3	TRBJ2-7	.	CASSLMGGLSYEQYF	TGTGCCAGCAGCTTAATGGGGGGGTTAAGCTACGAGCAGTACTTC
TRBD1	TRBV7-8	TRBJ2-3	once	CASSSSTGGASDTQYF	TGTGCCAGCAGCTCATCGACAGGGGGGGCTTCAGATACGCAGTATTTT
TRBD1	TRBV28	TRBJ1-2	.	CASSPRGQVLHGYTF	TGTGCCAGCAGTCCCCGGGGACAGGTCCTCCATGGCTACACCTTC
.	TRBV11-2	TRBJ2-1	.	CASSPFGSSYNEQFF	TGTGCCAGCAGTCCATTCGGTAGCTCCTACAATGAGCAGTTCTTC
TRBD1	TRBV24-1	TRBJ2-2	.	CATSDSWTGTGELFF	TGTGCCACCAGTGATTCGTGGACAGGGACCGGGGAGCTGTTTTTT
TRBD1	TRBV6-5	TRBJ1-6	.	CASSYSGRGLGSPLHF	TGTGCCAGCAGTTACTCGGGCAGGGGGCTAGGTTCACCCCTCCACTTT
.	TRBV12-3/TRBV12-4	TRBJ1-4	.	CASSLDVNEKLFF	TGTGCCAGCAGTTTAGACGTTAATGAAAAACTGTTTTTT
.	TRBV3-1/TRBV3-2	TRBJ1-2	.	CASSQDSAGRNGYTF	TGTGCCAGCAGCCAAGATTCGGCAGGGCGGAATGGCTACACCTTC
.	TRBV2	TRBJ2-5	.	CASRGGDQETQYF	TGTGCCAGCAGGGGGGGTGACCAAGAGACCCAGTACTTC
TRBD1	TRBV5-4	TRBJ2-3	.	CASSYGTVSTDTQYF	TGTGCCAGCAGCTATGGGACAGTTAGCACAGATACGCAGTATTTT
.	TRBV19	TRBJ2-3	.	CASSIDAGYLAYDTDTQYF	TGTGCCAGTAGTATAGACGCAGGGTATTTAGCTTACGACACAGATACGCAGTATTTT
.	TRBV4-1	TRBJ2-3	.	CASSQGILRGPLGTRDTQYF	TGCGCCAGCAGCCAAGGAATTCTCCGTGGGCCCCTGGGGACACGTGATACGCAGTATTTT
.	TRBV12-1	TRBJ2-1	.	CASSRGGGSSYNEQFF	TGTGCCAGCAGCCGGGGCGGGGGGAGCTCCTACAATGAGCAGTTCTTC
TRBD2	TRBV6-6	TRBJ2-1	.	CASSQTRLASLINEQFF	TGTGCCAGCAGTCAGACGAGACTAGCTTCCTTGATTAATGAGCAGTTCTTC
TRBD1	TRBV30	TRBJ2-5	.	CAWRGQGETQYF	TGTGCCTGGAGGGGACAGGGGGAGACCCAGTACTTC
.	TRBV25-1	TRBJ2-1	.	CASSVAPYNEQFF	TGTGCCAGCAGTGTGGCGCCCTACAATGAGCAGTTCTTC
.	TRBV5-6	TRBJ1-5	few	CASSYDRFYQPQHF	TGTGCCAGCAGCTACGACAGATTCTATCAGCCCCAGCATTTT
.	TRBV7-3	TRBJ2-1	once	CASSSIGDYNEQFF	TGTGCCAGCAGCTCAATAGGGGACTACAATGAGCAGTTCTTC
TRBD1	TRBV19	TRBJ2-6	.	CASRDRGFGANVLTF	TGTGCCAGTAGGGACAGGGGGTTTGGGGCCAACGTCCTGACTTTC
.	TRBV5-1	TRBJ1-4	.	CASSQHGGLDEKLFF	TGCGCCAGCAGTCAGCATGGGGGGCTTGATGAAAAACTGTTTTTT
.	TRBV4-1	TRBJ2-5	.	CASSATPAGPQETQYF	TGCGCCAGCAGCGCCACGCCGGCGGGACCCCAAGAGACCCAGTACTTC
.	TRBV20-1	TRBJ1-2	medium-sized	CSAPSGYTF	TGCAGTGCTCCTTCTGGCTACACCTTC
TRBD2	TRBV9	TRBJ2-2	.	CASSATPGLAGNTGELFF	TGTGCCAGCAGCGCAACCCCCGGACTAGCGGGGAACACCGGGGAGCTGTTTTTT
.	TRBV5-1	TRBJ1-1	.	CASSSPDRNTEAFF	TGCGCCAGCAGCTCTCCGGACAGGAACACTGAAGCTTTCTTT
.	TRBV2	TRBJ1-2	.	CASTGRGYGYTF	TGTGCCAGCACTGGCAGGGGATATGGCTACACCTTC
.	TRBV5-1	TRBJ1-1	.	CASSPIGGGALNTEAFF	TGCGCCAGCAGCCCTATAGGAGGGGGGGCCCTGAACACTGAAGCTTTCTTT
.	TRBV4-1	TRBJ1-3	.	CASSRGQRDSGNTIYF	TGCGCCAGCAGCCGAGGTCAGCGAGACTCTGGAAACACCATATATTTT
TRBD2	TRBV7-9	TRBJ2-5	.	CASSLAGRPRETQYF	TGTGCCAGCAGCTTAGCCGGGAGGCCCCGAGAGACCCAGTACTTC
.	TRBV5-6	TRBJ2-5	.	CASSRQSETQYF	TGTGCCAGCAGCCGTCAATCAGAGACCCAGTACTTC
.	TRBV7-2	TRBJ1-1	.	CASSLGAALNTEAFF	TGTGCCAGCAGCTTAGGGGCGGCATTGAACACTGAAGCTTTCTTT
.	TRBV7-9	TRBJ2-7	.	CASSPTAYEQYF	TGTGCCAGCAGCCCCACAGCCTACGAGCAGTACTTC
.	TRBV19	TRBJ1-1	.	CASSIDSGDPEAFF	TGTGCCAGTAGTATAGATAGCGGGGACCCTGAAGCTTTCTTT
.	TRBV5-1	TRBJ1-5	.	CASSATGRINQPQHF	TGCGCCAGCAGCGCCACGGGACGGATCAATCAGCCCCAGCATTTT
TRBD1	TRBV9	TRBJ1-1	.	CASSVGQLNTEAFF	TGTGCCAGCAGCGTGGGACAGCTGAACACTGAAGCTTTCTTT
.	TRBV5-1	TRBJ2-6	.	CASSLGNSGANVLTF	TGCGCCAGCAGCTTGGGGAACTCTGGGGCCAACGTCCTGACTTTC
.	TRBV7-2	TRBJ1-2	.	CASSLPDRPPGYGYTF	TGTGCCAGCAGCTTACCAGACAGACCCCCTGGCTATGGCTACACCTTC
TRBD1	TRBV30	TRBJ1-2	.	CAWSARTGTYGYTF	TGTGCCTGGAGCGCGAGGACAGGGACCTATGGCTACACCTTC
TRBD1	TRBV10-3	TRBJ1-1	.	CAISSTGERTEAFF	TGTGCCATCAGCTCGACAGGGGAGAGGACTGAAGCTTTCTTT
.	TRBV25-1	TRBJ2-5	few	CASSTDYIQETQYF	TGTGCCAGCAGCACAGACTACATCCAAGAGACCCAGTACTTC
.	TRBV2	TRBJ1-6	.	CASSRLRTGTSDYPPLHF	TGTGCCAGCAGTCGTTTGCGAACCGGGACATCCGACTACCCACCCCTCCACTTT
TRBD2	TRBV12-5	TRBJ2-3	.	CASGFVLAGGKTSTDTQYF	TGTGCTAGTGGTTTCGTGTTAGCGGGAGGTAAAACTAGCACAGATACGCAGTATTTT
.	TRBV7-3	TRBJ2-6	.	CASSSFEGREVSGANVLTF	TGTGCCAGCAGCTCCTTTGAGGGCAGGGAGGTATCGGGGGCCAACGTCCTGACTTTC
.	TRBV12-3/TRBV12-4	TRBJ1-1	.	CASTRQRNTEAFF	TGTGCCAGCACCCGACAGCGGAACACTGAAGCTTTCTTT
.	TRBV30	TRBJ2-2	once	CAWTWARGYTGELFF	TGTGCCTGGACCTGGGCCAGGGGCTACACCGGGGAGCTGTTTTTT
.	TRBV7-9	TRBJ2-3	once	CASSLGTDTQYF	TGTGCCAGCAGCTTGGGGACAGATACGCAGTATTTT
.	TRBV12-3/TRBV12-4	TRBJ1-6	.	CASSFLPRAPLHF	TGTGCCAGCAGTTTTCTACCCAGGGCACCCCTCCACTTT
.	TRBV4-2	TRBJ2-1	.	CASSLGFNEQFF	TGTGCCAGCAGCCTCGGATTCAATGAGCAGTTCTTC
TRBD1	TRBV25-1	TRBJ1-1	.	CASESTGQGGTEAFF	TGTGCCAGCGAGTCCACAGGACAGGGGGGTACTGAAGCTTTCTTT
TRBD1	TRBV12-3/TRBV12-4	TRBJ1-5	.	CASSRDRVQPQHF	TGTGCCAGCAGCCGCGACAGGGTCCAGCCCCAGCATTTT